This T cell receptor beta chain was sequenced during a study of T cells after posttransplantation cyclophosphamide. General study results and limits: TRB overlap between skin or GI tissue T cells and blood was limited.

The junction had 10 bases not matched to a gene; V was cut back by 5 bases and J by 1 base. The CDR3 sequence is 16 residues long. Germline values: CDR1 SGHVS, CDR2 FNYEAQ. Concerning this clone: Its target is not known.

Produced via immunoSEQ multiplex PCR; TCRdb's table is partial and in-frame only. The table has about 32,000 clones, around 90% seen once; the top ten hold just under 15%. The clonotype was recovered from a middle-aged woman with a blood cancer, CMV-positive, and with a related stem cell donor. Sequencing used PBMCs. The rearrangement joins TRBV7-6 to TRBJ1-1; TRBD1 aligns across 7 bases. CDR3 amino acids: CASSPRTGPENTEAFF. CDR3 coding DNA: TGTGCCAGCAGCCCGCGGACAGGCCCGGAGAACACTGAAGCTTTCTTT.